These T cell receptor beta chains were read from a single sample in a study of cytomegalovirus exposure and HLA in healthy donors. Sequenced by immunoSEQ multiplex PCR; TCRdb stores in-frame clones only, minus some. The data contain about 180,000 clones, 84% of them singletons. The source material was PBMCs. Source of these receptors: a man aged 30 to 45 in good health and CMV-seronegative. The CDR3 runs from the conserved cysteine through the conserved F or W. Each record gives: V gene, D gene, J gene, clone size, CDR3 DNA, CDR3 protein. The D gene is left open where the match is weak. Clone size, where shown, is once, few, many, or a class for clones that have expanded.

V gene: TRBV29-1; D gene: NA; J gene: TRBJ2-5; clone size: NA; CDR3 DNA: TGCAGCGTTGGACAGTTTCAAGAGACCCAGTACTTC; CDR3 protein: CSVGQFQETQYF
V gene: TRBV21-1; D gene: NA; J gene: TRBJ1-3; clone size: NA; CDR3 DNA: TGTGCCAGCAGCAAAGCGCTTTTAAAAAAGGACAGGAAGAGCTCTGGAAACACCATATATTTT; CDR3 protein: CASSKALLKKDRKSSGNTIYF
V gene: TRBV27; D gene: TRBD2; J gene: TRBJ2-3; clone size: NA; CDR3 DNA: TGTGCCAGCAGCGAGCGGGAGGCGGGAGATACGCAGTATTTT; CDR3 protein: CASSEREAGDTQYF
V gene: TRBV2; D gene: NA; J gene: TRBJ2-7; clone size: NA; CDR3 DNA: TGTGCCAGCAGTGACGACGGGAAAGACCTCTCCTACGAGCAGTACTTC; CDR3 protein: CASSDDGKDLSYEQYF
V gene: TRBV10-3; D gene: TRBD1; J gene: TRBJ1-2; clone size: NA; CDR3 DNA: TGTGCCATCAGTGGAACGGGACAGGGGAATGGCTACACCTTC; CDR3 protein: CAISGTGQGNGYTF
V gene: TRBV19; D gene: TRBD2; J gene: TRBJ2-3; clone size: NA; CDR3 DNA: TGTGCCAGTAGTCAAAGCGGGAGTCTGGTGGGTGGTACGCAGTATTTT; CDR3 protein: CASSQSGSLVGGTQYF
V gene: TRBV28; D gene: TRBD1; J gene: TRBJ2-1; clone size: NA; CDR3 DNA: TGTGCCAGCAGTGACCTCAGGGGGAATGAGCAGTTCTTC; CDR3 protein: CASSDLRGNEQFF
V gene: TRBV5-1; D gene: TRBD2; J gene: TRBJ2-7; clone size: NA; CDR3 DNA: TGCGCCAGCAGCTCTAGCGGGGGGGCCTACGAGCAGTACTTC; CDR3 protein: CASSSSGGAYEQYF
V gene: TRBV5-4; D gene: NA; J gene: TRBJ2-1; clone size: NA; CDR3 DNA: TGTGCCAGCAGTCAACGGCGGGGCACCTACAATGAGCAGTTCTTC; CDR3 protein: CASSQRRGTYNEQFF
V gene: TRBV6-6; D gene: NA; J gene: TRBJ2-1; clone size: NA; CDR3 DNA: TGTGCCAGCAGTTACTCGGTTCAGGGCAATGAGCAGTTCTTC; CDR3 protein: CASSYSVQGNEQFF
V gene: TRBV5-5; D gene: NA; J gene: TRBJ2-6; clone size: NA; CDR3 DNA: TGTGCCAGCAGCCCTAGACAGATCTCTGGGGCCAACGTCCTGACTTTC; CDR3 protein: CASSPRQISGANVLTF
V gene: TRBV5-5; D gene: NA; J gene: TRBJ2-2; clone size: NA; CDR3 DNA: TGTGCCAGCAGCTTAGGCGGCACCGGGGAGCTGTTTTTT; CDR3 protein: CASSLGGTGELFF
V gene: TRBV28; D gene: TRBD1; J gene: TRBJ2-6; clone size: NA; CDR3 DNA: TGTGCCATCACGGACAGGGGGCAGGGTGGGGCCAACGTCCTGACTTTC; CDR3 protein: CAITDRGQGGANVLTF
V gene: TRBV5-1; D gene: NA; J gene: TRBJ2-5; clone size: NA; CDR3 DNA: TGCGCCAGCACTTACGGGGAGACCCAGTACTTC; CDR3 protein: CASTYGETQYF
V gene: TRBV29-1; D gene: NA; J gene: TRBJ1-1; clone size: NA; CDR3 DNA: TGCAGCGTTGAAGGCCTGGACACAATAAACTTTGAAGCTTTCTTT; CDR3 protein: CSVEGLDTINFEAFF
V gene: TRBV5-4; D gene: TRBD1; J gene: TRBJ2-1; clone size: NA; CDR3 DNA: TGTGCCAGCAGCGACCCCGGGACAGGGACTTACAATGAGCAGTTCTTC; CDR3 protein: CASSDPGTGTYNEQFF
V gene: TRBV29-1; D gene: TRBD1; J gene: TRBJ1-5; clone size: NA; CDR3 DNA: TGCAGCGTAAGGACAGGGGGCGTCAATCAGCCCCAGCATTTT; CDR3 protein: CSVRTGGVNQPQHF
V gene: TRBV6-4; D gene: NA; J gene: TRBJ2-1; clone size: few; CDR3 DNA: TGTGCCAGCAGTGATGAGGGGGTGCCCGCCTACAATGAGCAGTTCTTC; CDR3 protein: CASSDEGVPAYNEQFF
V gene: TRBV27; D gene: NA; J gene: TRBJ1-2; clone size: few; CDR3 DNA: TGTGCCAGCAGTTATCAGGGAGGCTATGGCTACACCTTC; CDR3 protein: CASSYQGGYGYTF
V gene: TRBV4-1; D gene: NA; J gene: TRBJ1-5; clone size: few; CDR3 DNA: TGCGCCAGCAGGCCCAGGGAATCTAGGGATCAGCCCCAGCATTTT; CDR3 protein: CASRPRESRDQPQHF
V gene: TRBV7-6; D gene: NA; J gene: TRBJ2-5; clone size: NA; CDR3 DNA: TGTGCCAGCAGCTTAGGATCAGGGACAGGGGTAGCGGGAGGCGAGACCCAGTACTTC; CDR3 protein: CASSLGSGTGVAGGETQYF
V gene: TRBV6-1; D gene: NA; J gene: TRBJ1-1; clone size: NA; CDR3 DNA: TGTGCCACCTCGTACACCCTGAAGGGGTCTGAAGCTTTCTTT; CDR3 protein: CATSYTLKGSEAFF
V gene: TRBV18; D gene: TRBD2; J gene: TRBJ2-1; clone size: NA; CDR3 DNA: TGTGCCAGCTCACCACGTAAGATAGCGGGTTTCTACAATGAGCAGTTCTTC; CDR3 protein: CASSPRKIAGFYNEQFF
V gene: TRBV6-5; D gene: NA; J gene: TRBJ2-1; clone size: NA; CDR3 DNA: TGTGCCAGCAGTTGGAACAGGGACAATGAGCAGTTCTTC; CDR3 protein: CASSWNRDNEQFF
V gene: TRBV5-6; D gene: NA; J gene: TRBJ1-5; clone size: NA; CDR3 DNA: TGTGCCAGCAGCTTCTTGAATCAGCCCCAGCATTTT; CDR3 protein: CASSFLNQPQHF
V gene: TRBV27; D gene: NA; J gene: TRBJ2-7; clone size: NA; CDR3 DNA: TGTGCCAGCAGGACAGATCCCTACGAGCAGTACTTC; CDR3 protein: CASRTDPYEQYF
V gene: TRBV29-1; D gene: TRBD2; J gene: TRBJ2-1; clone size: NA; CDR3 DNA: TGCAGCGTTGGAGTAGCGGGAGGGCCGGGCGATGAGCAGTTCTTC; CDR3 protein: CSVGVAGGPGDEQFF
V gene: TRBV11-3; D gene: NA; J gene: TRBJ2-3; clone size: NA; CDR3 DNA: TGTGCCAGCAGCCCTCGGTCCGTCAACACAGATACGCAGTATTTT; CDR3 protein: CASSPRSVNTDTQYF
V gene: TRBV15; D gene: NA; J gene: TRBJ1-2; clone size: once; CDR3 DNA: TGTGCCACCAGCAGAGACGTAGGGGCCTCTAACTATGGCTACACCTTC; CDR3 protein: CATSRDVGASNYGYTF
V gene: TRBV9; D gene: TRBD2; J gene: TRBJ2-3; clone size: NA; CDR3 DNA: TGTGCCAGCAGCGGATCTTCCTTAGCGGGAGTTTGGTTCGATACGCAGTATTTT; CDR3 protein: CASSGSSLAGVWFDTQYF
V gene: TRBV19; D gene: TRBD1; J gene: TRBJ1-5; clone size: NA; CDR3 DNA: TGTGCCAGTAGTACCTTCAAGACAGGGATCAGCAATCAGCCCCAGCATTTT; CDR3 protein: CASSTFKTGISNQPQHF
V gene: TRBV7-8; D gene: TRBD2; J gene: TRBJ2-1; clone size: once; CDR3 DNA: TGTGCCAGCAGCCCACCATCTAGCGGGTGGGGTGGGGGGGAGCAGTTCTTC; CDR3 protein: CASSPPSSGWGGGEQFF
V gene: TRBV5-1; D gene: TRBD2; J gene: TRBJ2-2; clone size: NA; CDR3 DNA: TGCGCCAGCAGCCCGCGGGTAGCGGGTTACACCGGGGAGCTGTTTTTT; CDR3 protein: CASSPRVAGYTGELFF
V gene: TRBV7-2; D gene: NA; J gene: TRBJ2-5; clone size: few; CDR3 DNA: TGTGCCAGCACCTTAAGGGGGGGCCAAGAGACCCAGTACTTC; CDR3 protein: CASTLRGGQETQYF
V gene: TRBV11-2; D gene: TRBD1; J gene: TRBJ1-2; clone size: NA; CDR3 DNA: TGTGCCAGCAGCTTTTCTTCGGGACAGGCAAACTATGGCTACACCTTC; CDR3 protein: CASSFSSGQANYGYTF
V gene: TRBV27; D gene: NA; J gene: TRBJ1-1; clone size: NA; CDR3 DNA: TGTGCCAGCAGTTTACTTAGAGAGGGGAACACTGAAGCTTTCTTT; CDR3 protein: CASSLLREGNTEAFF
V gene: TRBV28; D gene: TRBD1; J gene: TRBJ2-7; clone size: NA; CDR3 DNA: TGTGCCAGCAGTCCCCCGGGACAGGGGTTCTACGAGCAGTACTTC; CDR3 protein: CASSPPGQGFYEQYF
V gene: TRBV2; D gene: TRBD1; J gene: TRBJ2-3; clone size: NA; CDR3 DNA: TGTGCCAGCCCGGGGACAGGGGAAGCAGATACGCAGTATTTT; CDR3 protein: CASPGTGEADTQYF
V gene: TRBV7-9; D gene: NA; J gene: TRBJ2-7; clone size: NA; CDR3 DNA: TGTGCCAGCAGCCCAAACCTCAGGGGCGAGCAGTACTTC; CDR3 protein: CASSPNLRGEQYF
V gene: TRBV6-6; D gene: TRBD1; J gene: TRBJ1-1; clone size: NA; CDR3 DNA: TGCGCCAGTGACACAGGGGGGCAGGGGCTTGAAGCTTTCTTT; CDR3 protein: CASDTGGQGLEAFF
V gene: TRBV27; D gene: TRBD1; J gene: TRBJ1-2; clone size: once; CDR3 DNA: TGTGCCAGCAGTTTATCGGGGTACTCAGGGGGCGCATACTATGGCTACACCTTC; CDR3 protein: CASSLSGYSGGAYYGYTF
V gene: TRBV18; D gene: TRBD2; J gene: TRBJ2-1; clone size: NA; CDR3 DNA: TGTGCCAGCTCACACAAAAGGGACTATACCTTTGCTGCGGGTAATGAGCAGTTCTTC; CDR3 protein: CASSHKRDYTFAAGNEQFF
V gene: TRBV5-4; D gene: NA; J gene: TRBJ1-1; clone size: NA; CDR3 DNA: TGTGCCAGCAGCCTCGATGCGGGGGTTACTGAAGCTTTCTTT; CDR3 protein: CASSLDAGVTEAFF
V gene: TRBV19; D gene: NA; J gene: TRBJ1-5; clone size: NA; CDR3 DNA: TGTGCCAGTAACTTAGTCGGGAATCAGCCCCAGCATTTT; CDR3 protein: CASNLVGNQPQHF
V gene: TRBV6-5; D gene: NA; J gene: TRBJ2-1; clone size: NA; CDR3 DNA: TGTGCCAGCAGTCTAGGTACTCTTCACAATGAGCAGTTCTTC; CDR3 protein: CASSLGTLHNEQFF
V gene: TRBV28; D gene: TRBD2; J gene: TRBJ2-5; clone size: NA; CDR3 DNA: TGTGCCAGCACCTTGGGACTAGCGGCCCAAGAGACCCAGTACTTC; CDR3 protein: CASTLGLAAQETQYF
V gene: TRBV6-4; D gene: NA; J gene: TRBJ2-2; clone size: once; CDR3 DNA: TGTGCCAGCAGTGCCGGAATCCTAGGAACCGGGGAGCTGTTTTTT; CDR3 protein: CASSAGILGTGELFF
V gene: TRBV7-9; D gene: NA; J gene: TRBJ1-1; clone size: NA; CDR3 DNA: TGTGCCAGCAGATCTCCAGGGGTTTTGAACACTGAAGCTTTCTTT; CDR3 protein: CASRSPGVLNTEAFF